This TCR beta chain was sequenced in a study of T cell changes during pregnancy in multiple sclerosis. The CDR3 loop spans 17 amino acids. Germline values: CDR1 LNHNV, CDR2 YYDKDF (reference sequence). The V gene end was trimmed by 0 bases and the J gene end by 5 bases; junction bases not matched to a gene: 7. The assay was immunoSEQ multiplex PCR, and TCRdb's table has in-frame clones only and misses some. This sample has nearly 110,000 clones, with 85% to 95% found just once. The TCR originated in a female donor in good health, enrolled as a control in a pregnancy study. Source: peripheral blood, taken in the third trimester of pregnancy. The V gene is TRBV15, the J gene TRBJ1-5, with 10 nucleotides matching TRBD1. Here the CDR3 DNA reads TGTGCCACCAGCAGAGAGGGCATAGGGACAGGGGATCAGCCCCAGCATTTT. Protein: CATSREGIGTGDQPQHF.